One sample yielded the 11 T cell receptor beta chains listed below, sequenced in a study of lymphopenia after photon versus proton radiotherapy (dated by TCRdb to between 2018 and 2020). The library relied on the immunoSEQ multiplex PCR assay. TCRdb provides this immuneACCESS table in a form limited to in-frame rearrangements. Some clones are lacking; in checked studies, under half of them reflect an unresolved V gene, and why the rest are absent is not known. Present in this sample are 68,000 or so clones, just over 90% of which were seen just once. 2.5% to 3% of the sample goes to the ten largest clones. Sequences were derived from peripheral blood, sampled from a patient treated with photon-based radiotherapy. All receptors come from a woman aged 70-85 years with pancreatic cancer.

This sequence joins TRBV6-1 and TRBJ2-7; weak D call: TRBD2 (5 bases). The V and J ends lost 6 bases and 3 bases respectively, with 15 bases between them. The germline CDR1 and CDR2 sequences are MNHNS and SASEGT. CDR3 size: 14 residues. CDR3 residues: CASRMAPTIYEQYF. Written as DNA, the CDR3 is TGTGCCAGCAGGATGGCACCGACTATCTACGAGCAGTACTTC.

The V and J genes are TRBV5-6 and TRBJ1-4; D ambiguous. CDR1 and CDR2 (germline): SGHDT, YYEEEE. V lost 0 bases and J lost 7, with 7 bases in between. The CDR3 length is 13 residues. The CDR3 protein is CASSLGPVEKLFF. For the CDR3, the DNA is TGTGCCAGCAGCTTGGGGCCTGTTGAAAAACTGTTTTTT.

The chain couples TRBV5-6 to TRBJ2-3; 9 bases fit TRBD1. Germline V gene lookup returns CDR1 SGHDT and CDR2 YYEEEE. This CDR3 is built from 13 residues. V shed 4 bases and J 6 bases; nucleotides not matched to a gene: 3. In DNA form, the CDR3 reads TGTGCCAGCAGCGCGACAGGGGGTGATACGCAGTATTTT. Its translation: CASSATGGDTQYF.

J is TRBJ2-1 and V is TRBV2, with D perhaps matching TRBD2 (6 bases). The V gene lost 8 bases and the J gene lost 13 bases, with 12 bases spanning the gap. The CDR3 has 10 amino acids. CDR1 is SNHLY, CDR2 FYNNEI, per germline. For the CDR3, the DNA is TGTGCCAGCGGGGGGACGATCCAGTTCTTC. Residues: CASGGTIQFF.

The chain couples TRBV4-2 to TRBJ2-7; D may match TRBD1 or TRBD2 (7 bases each). Germline V gene data show CDR1 as LGHNA and CDR2 as YNFKEQ. This CDR3 comprises 16 residues. V was shortened by 6 bases and J by 0 bases, with 18 bases between the two germline ends. Here the CDR3 DNA reads TGTGCCAGCAGAAAGAGGCAGGGGGAGGGCTCCTACGAGCAGTACTTC. It is translated as CASRKRQGEGSYEQYF.

This clone was picked up a small number of times. This chain joins TRBV11-2 and TRBJ1-4, with D perhaps matching TRBD1 (5 bases). This CDR3 is built from 17 residues. Germline loops: CDR1 SGHAT, CDR2 FQNNGV. V lost 1 base and J 4 bases, leaving 16 bases between the germline ends. The CDR3 is CASSLGVPGSHNEKLFF. In nucleotides, the CDR3 is TGTGCCAGCAGCTTAGGGGTCCCAGGGAGCCATAATGAAAAACTGTTTTTT.

This clone was seen a handful of times. The chain is built from TRBV6-1 and TRBJ2-7; D possibly corresponds to TRBD1 (5 bases). CDR1 is MNHNS, CDR2 SASEGT, per germline. The CDR3 is 13 amino acids. Trimming removed 2 bases from V and 3 bases from J, with 8 bases in between. The CDR3 DNA is TGTGCCAGCAGTGAACGGCAGGGCTACGAGCAGTACTTC. Residues: CASSERQGYEQYF.

V gene TRBV7-2 combines with J gene TRBJ1-2; no reliable D call. V was clipped by 2 bases and J by 3 bases, with 10 bases between them. Germline-derived CDR1 and CDR2 are SGHTA and FQGNSA. CDR3 length: 14 residues. CDR3 sequence (DNA): TGTGCCAGCAGCTTAATCAGGAGGGACTATGGCTACACCTTC. Translated, it gives CASSLIRRDYGYTF. Full variable domain (outside the CDR3, taken from reference TRBV7-2 and TRBJ1-2): GAGVSQSPSNKVTEKGKDVELRCDPISGHTALYWYRQSLGQGLEFLIYFQGNSAPDKSGLPSDRFSAERTGGSVSTLTIQRTQQEDSAVYLCASSLIRRDYGYTFGSGTRLTVV.

The CDR3 loop reads CASSHPTGAYEQYF. The CDR3 DNA sequence: TGCGCCAGCAGTCACCCGACAGGGGCTTACGAGCAGTACTTC. The chain couples TRBV23-1 to TRBJ2-5; 8 bases align to TRBD1. The better agreement between TRBJ2-7 and the DNA end casts doubt on the J call. TRBV23-1 is classed as an ORF, of uncertain function. CDR3 length: 14 residues.

The chain couples TRBV7-9 to TRBJ2-5, with D tentatively TRBD1 or TRBD2 (5 bases each). V lost 4 bases to trimming and J lost 5 bases, with 20 bases between them. Germline-derived CDR1 and CDR2 are SEHNR and FQNEAQ (reference sequence). The CDR3 extends over 16 amino acids. The CDR3 DNA follows: TGTGCCAGCAGCTCCTCTATCGGGGCAGGGTGGGAGACCCAGTACTTC. This encodes CASSSSIGAGWETQYF.

The chain couples TRBV5-8 to TRBJ2-3, with a weak D call TRBD1 (5 bases). Germline V gene lookup returns CDR1 SGHTS and CDR2 YDEGEE. The CDR3 loop spans 14 amino acids. Trimming removed 9 bases from V and 6 bases from J, with 20 bases in between. CDR3 region: CANAGPHPGDTQYF. CDR3 sequence (DNA): TGTGCCAACGCCGGACCCCACCCAGGGGATACGCAGTATTTT.